The clone carrying this TCR beta chain was counted at least ten times. This entry belongs to a study of early T cells in non-severe SARS-CoV-2 infection. TCRdb passed the 5' RACE reads through MiXCR, listing each CDR3 protein once. Of some 100,000 distinct CDR3 sequences in the sample, about 14% are singletons; the top ten hold about 0.58%. Germline CDR1 is SQVTM and CDR2 is ANQGSEA. J lost 3 bases, V lost 6 bases, and 2 bases had no gene match. This CDR3 region has 12 residues. This TCR was sampled from an adult who was a healthcare worker with PCR-confirmed SARS-CoV-2 infection or an uninfected control (not recorded which). Sequencing was carried out using whole blood. The chain uses TRBV29-1 and TRBJ1-2; 9 nucleotides align to TRBD1. The CDR3 nucleotides are TGCAGCGTGGGACAGGGAGACTATGGCTACACCTTC. Translation gives CSVGQGDYGYTF. Full variable domain (rest looked up from reference TRBV29-1 and TRBJ1-2): SAVISQKPSRDICQRGTSLTIQCQVDSQVTMMFWYRQQPGQSLTLIATANQGSEATYESGFVIDKFPISRPNLTFSTLTVSNMSPEDSSIYLCSVGQGDYGYTFGSGTRLTVV.